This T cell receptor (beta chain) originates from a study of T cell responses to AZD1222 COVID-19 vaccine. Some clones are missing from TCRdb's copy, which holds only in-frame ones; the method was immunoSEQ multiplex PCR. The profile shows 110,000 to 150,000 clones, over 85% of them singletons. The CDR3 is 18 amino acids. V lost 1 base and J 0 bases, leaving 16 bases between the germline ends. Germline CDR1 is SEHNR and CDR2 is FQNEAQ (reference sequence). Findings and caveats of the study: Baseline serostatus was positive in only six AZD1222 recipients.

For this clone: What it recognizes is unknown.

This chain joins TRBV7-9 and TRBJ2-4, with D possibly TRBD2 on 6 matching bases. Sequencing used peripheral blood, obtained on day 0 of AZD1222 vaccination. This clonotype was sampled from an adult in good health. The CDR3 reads CASSLGLAGTLAKNIQYF. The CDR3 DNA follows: TGTGCCAGCAGCTTAGGTTTGGCGGGAACACTAGCCAAAAACATTCAGTACTTC.